A selection of T cell receptor beta chains follows, all from one sample in a study of response to subunit inactivated influenza vaccine. A single record per CDR3 protein comes from TCRdb applying MiXCR to the RT-PCR reads. The data hold about 780,000 distinct CDR3 sequences, with less than 20% observed a single time. This sample comprised PBMCs from blood, obtained around 5 days after vaccination. The receptors stem from a man in his fifties who received an inactivated influenza vaccine. Each CDR3 is given with its conserved first and last residue. D genes are given only for firm matches. Some rows mark clone size as missing; the rest say once, few, many or name a class of expanded clone.

j_call v_call d_call clone_size cdr3_nt cdr3_aa
TRBJ2-6 TRBV20-1 TRBD1 NA TGCAGTGCTGGAGGACAGGGCTCCCTCGGTGGGGCCAACGTCCTGACTTTC CSAGGQGSLGGANVLTF
TRBJ2-1 TRBV12-3/TRBV12-4 NA NA TGTGCCAGCAGTCCCCCGGAAGGCCCGCCCTCCTACAATGAGCAGTTCTTC CASSPPEGPPSYNEQFF
TRBJ1-1 TRBV20-1 NA NA TGCAGTGCCCCTACGCGGGGGGCGAGCACTGAAGCTTTCTTT CSAPTRGASTEAFF
TRBJ1-4 TRBV29-1 TRBD1 many TGCAGCGTTGCCACAGGGGTCGGTGAAAAACTGTTTTTT CSVATGVGEKLFF
TRBJ2-2 TRBV27 NA NA TGTGCCAGCAGGACAACAGGCAACACCGGGGAGCTGTTTTTT CASRTTGNTGELFF
TRBJ2-7 TRBV2 NA few TGTGCCAGCAGTGAAAATTTCCCGAATTCCCACGAGCAGTACTTC CASSENFPNSHEQYF
TRBJ2-7 TRBV5-1 NA many TGCGCCAGCAGCTTGGTGGGCGGAGAATACGAGCAGTACTTC CASSLVGGEYEQYF
TRBJ2-1 TRBV29-1 NA NA TGCAGCGTCGAGGCACCGCTCTACAATGCGCAGTTCTTC CSVEAPLYNAQFF
TRBJ1-2 TRBV6-1 TRBD1 few TGTGCCAGCAGCCCTAACGACAGGGGACGTGGCTACACCTTC CASSPNDRGRGYTF
TRBJ2-1 TRBV20-1 NA NA TGCAGTGCTACAATAGCGGTCTCCTACAATGAGCAGTTCTTC CSATIAVSYNEQFF
TRBJ2-1 TRBV5-6 NA few TGTGCCAGCAGAGGTTTGGGTTGGTACAACAATGAGCAGTTCTTC CASRGLGWYNNEQFF
TRBJ2-5 TRBV6-2/TRBV6-3 NA many TGTGCCAGCAGTCCTTGGGGAGAGACCCAGTACTTC CASSPWGETQYF
TRBJ2-3 TRBV6-5 NA few TGTGCCAGCAGTTACAGGGCACCCGGCACAGATACGCAGTATTTT CASSYRAPGTDTQYF
TRBJ2-2 TRBV7-9 TRBD1 NA TGTGCCAGCAGCTTGTCCGGGACAGCCACCGGGGAGCTGTTTTTT CASSLSGTATGELFF
TRBJ1-2 TRBV5-5 NA few TGTGCCAGCAGCTTATACGATGACTATGGTAATGGCTACACCTTC CASSLYDDYGNGYTF
TRBJ2-1 TRBV7-2 NA NA TGTGCCAGCAGCTTACGTTTAGCGGCCTTCTCCTACAATGAGCAGTTCTTC CASSLRLAAFSYNEQFF
TRBJ2-2 TRBV5-1 NA NA TGCGCCAGCAGCTTGGTGGGGAGCCGGGAGCTGTTTTTT CASSLVGSRELFF
TRBJ2-2 TRBV6-1 NA NA TGTGCCAGCAGGACTTGGCGGGGCCGCACCGGGGAGCTGTTTTTT CASRTWRGRTGELFF
TRBJ2-7 TRBV20-1 NA few TGCAGTGCTGAAGAGGCGGCAGGGGCCTACGAGCAGTACTTC CSAEEAAGAYEQYF
TRBJ2-1 TRBV7-9 NA NA TGTGTCAGCAGCTTTGACGGATATGAGCCGTTCTTC CVSSFDGYEPFF
TRBJ2-7 TRBV12-3/TRBV12-4 NA many TGTGCCAGCAGCTTCGGTGCCTACGAGCAGTACTTC CASSFGAYEQYF
TRBJ2-1 TRBV5-1 TRBD2 few TGCGCCAGCAGCTTGGGTAGCGGGAACGGTAATGAGCAGTTCTTC CASSLGSGNGNEQFF
TRBJ2-7 TRBV20-1 NA few TGCAGTGCTAGAGAGGTCGCGGGGCAGTACTTC CSAREVAGQYF
TRBJ2-3 TRBV12-3/TRBV12-4 NA many TGTGCCAGCACCCTCCGTCTGGGAGATACGCAGTATTTT CASTLRLGDTQYF
TRBJ2-1 TRBV15 NA NA TGTGCCACCAGCGCCGAGACAGGTGCCTACAATGAGCAGTTCTTC CATSAETGAYNEQFF
TRBJ2-7 TRBV6-4 TRBD2 few TGTGCCAGCAGTCCACACTCCTGGACTAGCGGGATTTCGGTCAGCTCCTACGAGCAGTACTTC CASSPHSWTSGISVSSYEQYF
TRBJ2-1 TRBV5-1 NA NA TGCGCCAGCAGCTTGGCCGGGCCTAGCAATGAGCAGTTCTTC CASSLAGPSNEQFF
TRBJ2-1 TRBV18 NA NA TGTGCCAGCTCGCCCCAGAGAGCGATGGGGGATGAGCAGTTCTTC CASSPQRAMGDEQFF
TRBJ2-7 TRBV6-1 NA NA TGTGCCAGCACCCGGGACATCGGGACTCTTGACGCCTACGAGCAGTACTTC CASTRDIGTLDAYEQYF